One and the same sample provided the 26 T cell receptor beta chains below, sequenced in a study of blood T cell repertoires in COVID-19. Sequencing was performed with immunoSEQ multiplex PCR; in TCRdb, only in-frame clones are kept and a portion is missing. The sample lists 150,000 to 200,000 clones, around 79% occurring once. The sample taken for sequencing was peripheral blood. These receptors all stem from a man aged 45-60 years who had recovered from COVID-19.

The rearrangement links TRBV7-3 to TRBJ2-1; 7 bases agree with TRBD1. The ends lost 2 bases at V and 5 bases at J; junction bases unmatched: 6. CDR1 and CDR2 from the germline V gene are SGHTA and FQGTGA. The CDR3 covers 15 residues. CDR3 coding DNA: TGTGCCAGCAGCTTATGGGGGACAGTTGACAATGAGCAGTTCTTC. This translates into CASSLWGTVDNEQFF. Variable domain in full (rest from reference TRBV7-3 and TRBJ2-1): GAGVSQTPSNKVTEKGKYVELRCDPISGHTALYWYRQSLGQGPEFLIYFQGTGAADDSGLPNDRFFAVRPEGSVSTLKIQRTERGDSAVYLCASSLWGTVDNEQFFGPGTRLTVL.

The chain couples TRBV29-1 to TRBJ2-3; D remains unclear. The CDR3 runs 13 residues. The germline V gene encodes CDR1 SQVTM and CDR2 ANQGSEA. V shed 2 bases and J shed 6 bases, with 12 bases lying between them. The CDR3 nucleotides are TGCAGCGTTGAACACGGGTTAGTGGATACGCAGTATTTT. It specifies CSVEHGLVDTQYF.

As DNA, the CDR3 is TGTGCCAGCAGTGAAGAGGAGGAAGGGACTGAAGCTTTCTTT. Its translation is CASSEEEEGTEAFF. The chain joins TRBV25-1 to TRBJ1-1, with unresolved D. Trimming took off 2 bases at V and 5 bases at J, with 12 bases between the two ends. The germline V gene encodes CDR1 MGHDK and CDR2 SYGVNS. The CDR3 spans 14 residues. The whole variable domain, remainder taken from reference TRBV25-1 and TRBJ1-1, is EADIYQTPRYLVIGTGKKITLECSQTMGHDKMYWYQQDPGMELHLIHYSYGVNSTEKGDLSSESTVSRIRTEHFPLTLESARPSHTSQYLCASSEEEEGTEAFFGQGTRLTVV.

The V call is TRBV19, the J call TRBJ2-3; D unclear. Per the germline V gene, CDR1 is LNHDA and CDR2 is SQIVND (reference sequence). This CDR3 spans 13 amino acids. V was pared by 9 bases and J by 3 bases, with 13 bases between. The DNA of the CDR3 is TGTGCCAGCGAGATGGGCTCTACAGATACGCAGTATTTT. Translating it yields CASEMGSTDTQYF.

This clone came up a few times. The chain carries TRBV11-1 and TRBJ2-7, with 7 bases matching TRBD2. The J segment lost 4 bases and the V segment lost 4 bases, leaving 7 bases of the junction unmatched. Germline assignment: CDR1 SGHAT and CDR2 FQDESV (reference sequence). The CDR3 runs to 14 residues. CDR3 sequence (DNA): TGTGCCAGCAGCTCCCTAGCGGAAACTTACGAGCAGTACTTC. Its translation: CASSSLAETYEQYF.

The chain links TRBV24-1 to TRBJ2-7; possible D gene TRBD2, 6 bases. The CDR3 is 16 residues long. V lost 3 bases, J lost 3 bases, and 17 bases lay in between. Germline-derived CDR1 and CDR2 are KGHDR and SFDVKD. The CDR3 bases are TGTGCCACCAGTGATCTGAAAGGGGACTTTAACTACGAGCAGTACTTC. Translated, it gives CATSDLKGDFNYEQYF.

This chain links TRBV6-2 or TRBV6-3 with TRBJ2-2; 7 bases are a match to TRBD2. V lost 2 bases and J lost 1; bases outside the gene matches: 7. Germline-derived CDR1 and CDR2 are MNHEY and SVGEGT. The CDR3 runs 17 residues. The CDR3 nucleotides are TGTGCCAGCAGTTACCCCCTAGCGGATGAGAACACCGGGGAGCTGTTTTTT. The encoded protein is CASSYPLADENTGELFF.

This clone was found once. J is TRBJ2-3 and V is TRBV19, with TRBD1 matching over 7 bases. Unmatched junction bases numbered 7, after V lost 3 bases and J lost 1 base. The length of the CDR3 is 16 residues. From germline, CDR1 is LNHDA and CDR2 SQIVND (reference sequence). Written as DNA, the CDR3 is TGTGCCAGTAGTATCCCCCACAGGGGAGGCACAGATACGCAGTATTTT. Encoded protein: CASSIPHRGGTDTQYF.

The chain combines TRBV30 with TRBJ2-7; 9 positions agree with TRBD1. Germline lookup yields CDR1 GTSNPN and CDR2 SVGIG (reference sequence). The CDR3 spans 14 residues. With 2 bases clipped from V and 6 bases from J, the junction kept 8 bases outside the gene matches. The CDR3 DNA reads as TGTGCCTGGAGTAACAGGGGGCTCCTGGGCGAGCAGTACTTC. This codes for CAWSNRGLLGEQYF.

The gene calls are TRBV5-8 and TRBJ1-4, with D unclear. This CDR3 contains 16 residues. The germline CDR1 and CDR2 sequences are SGHTS and YDEGEE. Trimming took 4 bases from V and 0 from J, leaving 13 bases between them. This CDR3 reads CASSLGDTATNEKLFF. In DNA form, the CDR3 reads TGTGCCAGCAGCCTGGGTGACACGGCAACTAATGAAAAACTGTTTTTT.

This clone has only a few counts. The V gene is TRBV5-5, the J gene TRBJ1-5; D is perhaps TRBD1 (6 bases). Trimming stripped 4 bases from V and 0 bases from J, with 11 bases between. The germline V gene has CDR1 SGHKS and CDR2 YYEKEE (reference sequence). The CDR3 covers 15 residues. The CDR3 is CASSRGGDSNQPQHF. The CDR3, as DNA: TGTGCCAGCAGCAGAGGGGGGGATAGCAATCAGCCCCAGCATTTT.

The CDR3 DNA reads TGTGCCAGCTCGCCGGGACAGGGTGCGAGGGAGCTGTTTTTT. Amino acids: CASSPGQGARELFF. The chain carries TRBV18 and TRBJ2-2; 9 nucleotides align to TRBD1. The trim removed 6 bases at V and 9 bases at J, leaving 8 bases unmatched. This CDR3 region has 14 residues. Germline CDR1 KGHSH, CDR2 LQKENI.

Only one count was recorded for this clone. The V call is TRBV21-1, the J call TRBJ2-7; the D call of TRBD2 is as the table states it, not checked on the DNA. TRBV21-1 is tagged as a pseudogene. The CDR3 spans 18 residues. The CDR3 coding sequence is TGTGCCAGCAGCAAAGCCCCTACTAGCGGTTACGACACCTACGAGCAGTACTTC. It yields the protein CASSKAPTSGYDTYEQYF.

This clone was found a few times. The sample has other DNA sequences that encode this CDR3 too. The chain carries TRBV27 and TRBJ1-5, with 7 bases lining up with TRBD1. Germline values: CDR1 MNHEY, CDR2 SMNVEV (reference sequence). This CDR3 contains 14 residues. The V gene end was trimmed by 5 bases and the J gene end by 3 bases; junction bases not matched to a gene: 4. The CDR3 region has the DNA TGTGCCAGCAGTCCACAGGGGTCCAATCAGCCCCAGCATTTT. As protein: CASSPQGSNQPQHF.

A remark on this clone: A read error may produce the germline difference seen at one junction end. This chain connects TRBV3-1 (or the pseudogene TRBV3-2) to TRBJ2-1; TRBD2 is a possible D gene (6 bases). The CDR3 contains 14 residues. The V gene's germline CDR1 is LGHDT and CDR2 YNNKEL (reference sequence). CDR3 DNA: TGTGCCAGCAGCCAAGAGGGTCCGGGGAGGCCAAAACTCTTC. It codes for CASSQEGPGRPKLF.

V gene TRBV2 combines with J gene TRBJ2-7, with D perhaps matching TRBD2 (6 bases). CDR3 length: 11 amino acids. Looked up from germline, CDR1 is SNHLY and CDR2 is FYNNEI. V lost 6 bases, J lost 3 bases, and 6 bases lay in between. CDR3 nucleotide sequence: TGTGCCAGCAGGCGGGACTACGAGCAGTACTTC. It encodes CASRRDYEQYF.

The chain carries TRBV10-3 and TRBJ2-5; 8 bases map to TRBD1. Germline V gene sequence: CDR1 ENHRY, CDR2 SYGVKD. CDR3 size: 19 residues. The junction had 15 bases not matched to a gene; V was cut back by 1 base and J by 2 bases. CDR3 nucleotide sequence: TGTGCCATCAGTGAGTTGAGTGTTTTTGTGGGACAGGATCAAGAGACCCAGTACTTC. Encoded protein: CAISELSVFVGQDQETQYF.

The chain carries TRBV5-1 and TRBJ2-7; a possible D gene is TRBD1 (5 bases). CDR1 is SGHRS and CDR2 is YFSETQ in the germline V gene. Trimming pared 0 bases from V and 0 bases from J, leaving 13 bases between. The CDR3 contains 16 residues. CDR3 nucleotide sequence: TGCGCCAGCAGCTTGGCGGACATCAGCGCCTCCTACGAGCAGTACTTC. Residues: CASSLADISASYEQYF.

J is TRBJ2-4 and V is TRBV2, with D perhaps TRBD1 (5 bases). The CDR3 consists of 13 residues. Germline CDR1 reads SNHLY; CDR2 reads FYNNEI. Trimming took 4 bases from V and 8 from J, leaving 12 bases between them. CDR3: CASSGTRSDIQYF. As DNA, the CDR3 is TGTGCCAGCAGTGGGACACGGTCGGACATTCAGTACTTC.

V gene TRBV5-5 combines with J gene TRBJ2-1; D is ambiguous. This CDR3 region has 13 residues. Germline CDR1 reads SGHKS; CDR2 reads YYEKEE (reference sequence). Trimming removed 0 bases from V and 8 bases from J, with 9 bases in between. The CDR3 loop is CASSLAVSDEQFF. CDR3 sequence (DNA): TGTGCCAGCAGCTTGGCCGTGTCGGATGAGCAGTTCTTC. The full variable domain, in which reference TRBV5-5 and TRBJ2-1 provide the parts outside the CDR3, is DAGVTQSPTHLIKTRGQQVTLRCSPISGHKSVSWYQQVLGQGPQFIFQYYEKEERGRGNFPDRFSARQFPNYSSELNVNALLLGDSALYLCASSLAVSDEQFFGPGTRLTVL.

The chain uses TRBV29-1 and TRBJ1-1, with TRBD1 as a possible D gene (6 bases). Germline CDR1 reads SQVTM; CDR2 reads ANQGSEA. CDR3 size: 14 residues. V shed 8 bases and J shed 3 bases, with 19 bases lying between them. The CDR3 DNA is TGCAGCCACTGGGGGGGCCTCTTAGACACTGAAGCTTTCTTT. Its translation: CSHWGGLLDTEAFF.

This clone turned up a few times. The chain uses TRBV19 and TRBJ2-2; possible D gene TRBD1, 5 bases. V lost 7 bases, J lost 1 base, and 13 bases lay in between. Germline-derived CDR1 and CDR2 are LNHDA and SQIVND (reference sequence). This CDR3 contains 15 residues. The CDR3 region is CASTPQGWNTGELFF. The CDR3 region has the DNA TGTGCCAGTACTCCCCAGGGATGGAACACCGGGGAGCTGTTTTTT.

The chain is built from TRBV27 and TRBJ2-1; 13 positions match TRBD2. Germline CDR1 MNHEY, CDR2 SMNVEV (reference sequence). The CDR3 extends over 19 amino acids. The V gene end was trimmed by 2 bases and the J gene end by 5 bases; junction bases not matched to a gene: 12. The CDR3, as DNA: TGTGCCAGCAGTTTACGAAGAATAACCGGGACTAGCGGGGACAATGAGCAGTTCTTC. Encoded protein: CASSLRRITGTSGDNEQFF.

The V call is TRBV18, the J call TRBJ2-1; a weak D match, TRBD1 (6 bases). CDR3 size: 17 residues. Looked up from germline, CDR1 is KGHSH and CDR2 is LQKENI. V was pared by 1 base and J by 1 base, with 14 bases between. CDR3 region: CASSPLGRQASYNEQFF. CDR3 in DNA: TGTGCCAGCTCACCACTGGGGAGACAGGCTTCCTACAATGAGCAGTTCTTC.

The V call is TRBV5-1, the J call TRBJ1-6, with D perhaps TRBD1 (6 bases). The CDR3 has 15 residues. V was pared by 4 bases and J by 10 bases, with 18 bases between. Germline lookup yields CDR1 SGHRS and CDR2 YFSETQ. CDR3: CASSVGAQGNSPLHF. Written as DNA, the CDR3 is TGCGCCAGCAGCGTGGGCGCGCAGGGGAACTCACCCCTCCACTTT.

The rearrangement links TRBV5-6 to TRBJ2-2, with 7 nucleotides matching TRBD2. The CDR3 is 14 residues long. CDR1 and CDR2 from the germline V gene are SGHDT and YYEEEE. The V segment lost 5 bases and the J segment 8 bases; nucleotides outside the gene matches: 9. CDR3 amino acids: CASSVTGLSGELFF. For the CDR3, the DNA is TGTGCCAGCAGTGTAACGGGACTAAGTGGGGAGCTGTTTTTT.